This section outlines one TCR beta chain sequence together with its context. V lost 0 bases and J lost 1, with 7 bases in between. The germline V gene has CDR1 GTSNPN and CDR2 SVGIG (reference sequence). The CDR3 has 14 amino acids. Patients from Seattle were sampled longitudinally, starting during active infection. The data originate from a study of blood T cell repertoires in COVID-19. Study-wide context: Sample material is recorded as cDNA or gDNA derived from T cells, B-cell-depleted T cells, or PBMCs.

Study processing details: Reference gene primer amplification gave nucleated cell count estimates. Profiled with immunoSEQ multiplex PCR; TCRdb holds only in-frame clones, not every one. V and J calls plus clone size are reproduced from that table; the DNA served to infer D and trimming. The table lists tens of thousands of clones, roughly four fifths of them singletons. Material for sequencing was peripheral blood. The genes are TRBV30 and TRBJ1-5; D not certain. The receptor was derived from a man between 60 and 75 years old with COVID-19, enrolled during active disease. The DNA for the CDR3 is TGTGCCTGGAGTGTTGTAGCGAGCAATCAGCCCCAGCATTTT. Translating it yields CAWSVVASNQPQHF.